This T cell receptor beta chain came from a study of human T cells and chemical hapten exposure. Study context: Slight differences in pooled library volume were the main source of varying TCR yields across samples. Whole-study results and caveats: After DPC sensitization, TCRs above 1 in 1000 frequency showed no change.

Whole blood that had not been fractionated was the source of extracted total RNA. With 5 bases clipped from V and 3 bases from J, the junction kept 6 bases outside the gene matches. The CDR3 is made up of 15 amino acids. The germline V gene has CDR1 MDHEN and CDR2 SYDVKM. With regard to this clonotype: Its target is unknown.

What the library attached to individual cDNA molecules were unique molecular identifiers. The authors' processing: A typical sample had some 95,000 TCRs, with roughly 20,000 to 700,000 overall. One entry per CDR3 protein, called by TCRdb with MiXCR from the 5' RACE reads. These V and J calls rely on TCRdb rather than the paper's analysis. This sample has more than 60,000 distinct CDR3 sequences, with 15% found just once. The chain carries TRBV28 and TRBJ2-7; 11 nucleotides match TRBD1. The source is a female donor in good health. CDR3: CASSVTGTGGYEQYF. The CDR3 region has the DNA TGTGCCAGCAGTGTTACCGGGACAGGGGGCTACGAGCAGTACTTC. Combining the CDR3 with reference TRBV28 and TRBJ2-7 gives the whole variable domain DVKVTQSSRYLVKRTGEKVFLECVQDMDHENMFWYRQDPGLGLRLIYFSYDVKMKEKGDIPEGYSVSREKKERFSLILESASTNQTSMYLCASSVTGTGGYEQYFGPGTRLTVT.